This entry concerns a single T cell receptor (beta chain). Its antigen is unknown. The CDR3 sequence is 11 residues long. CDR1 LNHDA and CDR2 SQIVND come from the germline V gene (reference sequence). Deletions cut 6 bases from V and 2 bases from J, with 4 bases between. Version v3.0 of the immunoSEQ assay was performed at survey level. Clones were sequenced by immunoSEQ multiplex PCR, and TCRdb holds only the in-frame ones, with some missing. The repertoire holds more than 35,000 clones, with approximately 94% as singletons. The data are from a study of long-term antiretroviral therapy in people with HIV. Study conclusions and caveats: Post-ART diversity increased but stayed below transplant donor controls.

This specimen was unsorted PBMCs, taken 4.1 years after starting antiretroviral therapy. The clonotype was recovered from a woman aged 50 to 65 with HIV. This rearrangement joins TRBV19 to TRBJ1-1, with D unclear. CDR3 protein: CASRTNTEAFF. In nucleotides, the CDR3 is TGTGCCAGTAGGACTAACACTGAAGCTTTCTTT.